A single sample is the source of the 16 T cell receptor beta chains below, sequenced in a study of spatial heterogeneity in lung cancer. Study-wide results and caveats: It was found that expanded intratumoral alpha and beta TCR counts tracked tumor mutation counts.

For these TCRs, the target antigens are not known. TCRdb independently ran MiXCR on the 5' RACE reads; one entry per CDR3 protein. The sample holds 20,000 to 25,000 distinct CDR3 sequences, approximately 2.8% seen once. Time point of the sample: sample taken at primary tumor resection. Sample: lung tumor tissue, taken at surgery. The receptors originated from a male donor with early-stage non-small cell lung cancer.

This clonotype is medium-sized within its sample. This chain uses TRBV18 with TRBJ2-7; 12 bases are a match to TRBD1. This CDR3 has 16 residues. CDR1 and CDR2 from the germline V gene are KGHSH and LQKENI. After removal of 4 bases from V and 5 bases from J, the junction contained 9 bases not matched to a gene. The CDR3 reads CASSLTSGTGGHEQYF. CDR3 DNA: TGTGCCAGCTCACTGACAAGTGGGACAGGGGGCCACGAGCAGTACTTC.

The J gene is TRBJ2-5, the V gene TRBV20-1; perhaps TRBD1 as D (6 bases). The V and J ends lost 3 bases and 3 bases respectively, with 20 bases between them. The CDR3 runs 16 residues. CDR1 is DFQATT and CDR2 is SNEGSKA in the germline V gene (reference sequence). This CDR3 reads CSASSHQGRLEETQYF. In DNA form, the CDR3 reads TGCAGTGCTAGTTCGCATCAGGGGCGCCTCGAAGAGACCCAGTACTTC.

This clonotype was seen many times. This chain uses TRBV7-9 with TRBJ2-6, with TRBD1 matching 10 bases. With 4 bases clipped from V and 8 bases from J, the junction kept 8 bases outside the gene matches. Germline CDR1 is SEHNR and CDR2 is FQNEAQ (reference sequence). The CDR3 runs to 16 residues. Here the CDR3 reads CASSSPGQGITNVLTF. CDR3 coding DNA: TGTGCCAGCAGCTCCCCGGGACAGGGGATTACCAACGTCCTGACTTTC.

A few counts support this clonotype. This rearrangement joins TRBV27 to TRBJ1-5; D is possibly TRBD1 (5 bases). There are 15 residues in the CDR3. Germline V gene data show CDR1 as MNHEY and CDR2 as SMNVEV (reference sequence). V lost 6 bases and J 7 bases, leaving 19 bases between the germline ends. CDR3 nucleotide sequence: TGTGCCAGCAGCCCCGGGACCTCAGCCAAGCAGCCCCAGCATTTT. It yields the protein CASSPGTSAKQPQHF.

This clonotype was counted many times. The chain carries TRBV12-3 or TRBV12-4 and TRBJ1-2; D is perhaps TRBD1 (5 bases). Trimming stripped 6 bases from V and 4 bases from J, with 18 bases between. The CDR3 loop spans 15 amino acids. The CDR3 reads CASRDIWSQTYGYTF. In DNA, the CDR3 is TGTGCCAGCAGGGACATCTGGAGCCAGACCTATGGCTACACCTTC.

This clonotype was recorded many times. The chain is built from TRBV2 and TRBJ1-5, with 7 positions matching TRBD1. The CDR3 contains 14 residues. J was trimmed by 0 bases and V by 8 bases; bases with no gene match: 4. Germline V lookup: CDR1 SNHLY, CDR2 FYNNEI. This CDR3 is CASSGQNSNQPQHF. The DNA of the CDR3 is TGTGCCAGCTCGGGACAGAATAGCAATCAGCCCCAGCATTTT.

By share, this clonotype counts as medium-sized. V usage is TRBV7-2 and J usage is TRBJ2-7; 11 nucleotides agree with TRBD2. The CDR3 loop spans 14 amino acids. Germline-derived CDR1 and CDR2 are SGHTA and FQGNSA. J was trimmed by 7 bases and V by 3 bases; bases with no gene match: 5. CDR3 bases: TGTGCCAGCAGCTTGGGACTAGCGGTTACTGAGCAGTACTTC. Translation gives CASSLGLAVTEQYF. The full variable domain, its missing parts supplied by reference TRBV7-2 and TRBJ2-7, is GAGVSQSPSNKVTEKGKDVELRCDPISGHTALYWYRQSLGQGLEFLIYFQGNSAPDKSGLPSDRFSAERTGGSVSTLTIQRTQQEDSAVYLCASSLGLAVTEQYFGPGTRLTVT.

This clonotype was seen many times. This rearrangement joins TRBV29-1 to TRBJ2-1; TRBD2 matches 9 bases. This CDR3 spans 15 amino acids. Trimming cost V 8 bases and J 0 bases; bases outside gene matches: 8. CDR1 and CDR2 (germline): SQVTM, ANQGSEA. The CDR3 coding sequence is TGCAGCTCAAGGGGTAGCGGGGGCTCCTACAATGAGCAGTTCTTC. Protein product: CSSRGSGGSYNEQFF.

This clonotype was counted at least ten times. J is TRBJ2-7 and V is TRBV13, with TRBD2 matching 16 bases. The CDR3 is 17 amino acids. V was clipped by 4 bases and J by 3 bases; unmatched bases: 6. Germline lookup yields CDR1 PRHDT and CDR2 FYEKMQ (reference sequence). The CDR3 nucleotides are TGTGCCAGCAGCTCGGGGACTAGCGGGAGGGCCTTCTACGAGCAGTACTTC. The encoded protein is CASSSGTSGRAFYEQYF.

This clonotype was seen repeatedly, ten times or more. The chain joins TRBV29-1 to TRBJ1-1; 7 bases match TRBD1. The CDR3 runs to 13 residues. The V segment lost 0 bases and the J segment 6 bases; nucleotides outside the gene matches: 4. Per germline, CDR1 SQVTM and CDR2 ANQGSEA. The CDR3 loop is CSVEDGGGSEAFF. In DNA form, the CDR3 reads TGCAGCGTTGAAGACGGAGGGGGCTCTGAAGCTTTCTTT.

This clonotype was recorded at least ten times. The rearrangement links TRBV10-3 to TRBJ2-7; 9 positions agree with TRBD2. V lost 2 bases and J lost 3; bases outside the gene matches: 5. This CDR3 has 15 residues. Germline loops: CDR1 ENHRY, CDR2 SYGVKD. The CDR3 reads CAISESSGGLYEQYF. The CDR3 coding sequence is TGTGCCATCAGTGAGAGTAGCGGGGGACTCTACGAGCAGTACTTC.

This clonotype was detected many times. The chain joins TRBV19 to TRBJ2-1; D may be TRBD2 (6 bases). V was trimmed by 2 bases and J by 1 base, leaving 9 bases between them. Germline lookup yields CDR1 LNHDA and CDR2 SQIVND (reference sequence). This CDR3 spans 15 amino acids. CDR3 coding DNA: TGTGCCAGTAGTATACGGGAGATTTCCTACAATGAGCAGTTCTTC. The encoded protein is CASSIREISYNEQFF.

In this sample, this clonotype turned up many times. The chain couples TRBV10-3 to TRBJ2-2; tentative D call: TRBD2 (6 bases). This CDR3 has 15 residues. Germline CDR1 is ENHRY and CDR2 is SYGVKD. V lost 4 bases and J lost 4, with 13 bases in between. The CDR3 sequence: CAISGPFGGTGELFF. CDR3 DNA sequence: TGTGCCATCAGTGGGCCTTTCGGGGGCACCGGGGAGCTGTTTTTT.

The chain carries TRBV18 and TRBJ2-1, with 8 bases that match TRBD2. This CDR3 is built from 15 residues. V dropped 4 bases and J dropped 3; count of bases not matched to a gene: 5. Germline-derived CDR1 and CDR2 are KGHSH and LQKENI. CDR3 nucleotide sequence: TGTGCCAGCTCACGTGCAGCGGGAGTCTACAATGAGCAGTTCTTC. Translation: CASSRAAGVYNEQFF.

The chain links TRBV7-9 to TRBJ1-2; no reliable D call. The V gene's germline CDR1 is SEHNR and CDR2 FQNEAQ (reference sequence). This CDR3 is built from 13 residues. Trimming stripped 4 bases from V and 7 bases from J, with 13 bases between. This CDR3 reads CASSSQVGRGYTF. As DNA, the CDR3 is TGTGCCAGCAGCTCCCAAGTGGGCCGTGGCTACACCTTC.

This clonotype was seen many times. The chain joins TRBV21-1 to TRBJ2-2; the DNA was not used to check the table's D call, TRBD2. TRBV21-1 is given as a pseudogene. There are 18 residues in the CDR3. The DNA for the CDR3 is TGTGCCAGCAGCAAAGCTGAAAGGACTAGCGGGGTGGGCGGGGAGCTGTTTTTT. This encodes CASSKAERTSGVGGELFF.